The TCR beta chain under discussion was sequenced for a study of Ad26.COV2.S vaccination and SARS-CoV-2 variants (dated by TCRdb to the early 2020s). For context, the study as a whole: Vaccine-arm donors came from COV1001, a multicentre, randomized, double-blind, placebo-controlled phase I-IIa trial of Ad26.COV2.S in healthy adults. Throughout the experiments and outcome assessment, investigators stayed blinded to trial group allocation. A total of 32 samples were included in the TCR-sequenced set, comprising 19 Ad26.COV2.S vaccine recipients, 5 placebo recipients and 8 SARS-CoV-2 convalescent individuals. Ad26.COV2.S was administered intramuscularly at 5 x 10^10 or 1 x 10^11 viral particles, either as a single shot or as two shots given 56 days apart. Trial participants were randomized into five groups of five, in which low-dose or high-dose Ad26.COV2.S was given once or twice, or placebo was given on both occasions. Sequencing of the TCRbeta repertoire served to evaluate the specificity and breadth of SARS-CoV-2-reactive T cell receptors following Ad26.COV2.S vaccination. Here is what the overall study found, with its caveats: Substantial breadth of spike-specific CD8+ and CD4+ T cell responses was reported after vaccination. Compared with placebo recipients, Ad26.COV2.S recipients showed higher spike-specific TCR breadth (P = 0.0014). The study lacked the statistical power to compare responses across vaccine doses or regimens. It was noted by the authors that total T cell responses may have been underestimated by the TCR breadth and depth analyses. Comparable non-spike TCR breadth was observed between vaccine and placebo recipients, consistent with only spike being contained in the vaccine.

The meaning of the sample's treatment or condition label: some 20 received Ad26.COV2.S at low or high dose, single or two shots; 5 received placebo; per-sample allocation not given. For vaccine and placebo recipients, repertoires were sequenced using samples collected on day 63 after the first injection. In Cohort 1b, 20 to 25 adults aged 18-55 years were enrolled at a single site in Boston, USA, between 29 July and 7 August 2020. Ad26.COV2.S was a replication-incompetent adenovirus type 26 vector expressing a prefusion-stabilized SARS-CoV-2 spike protein from the original Wuhan strain. The germline V gene supplies CDR1 SGHDT and CDR2 YYEEEE. V was cut back by 1 base and J by 2 bases, leaving a gap of 7 bases between them. The CDR3, cysteine through phenylalanine, is 14 amino acids long. Kept here is only the CDR3 DNA, which spans 42 bases and is read in frame from base 1. Regarding this clone: Its target antigen remains unknown. No per-base quality is available; no much larger clone lies one base away.

TCRbeta CDR3 regions were sequenced with the immunoSEQ Assay. After extraction, genomic DNA underwent amplification by bias-controlled multiplex PCR, followed by high-throughput sequencing. Per the authors' processing: To quantify the absolute abundance of every unique TCRbeta CDR3 region, sequences were collapsed and filtered. Usable DNA was measured by amplifying reference genes present in all nucleated cells, and TCRbeta template counts were normalized to that usable DNA to estimate T cell fraction. Repertoire TCRs were annotated as SARS-CoV-2-specific when V gene, CDR3 amino acid sequence and J gene were exactly matched to a known reactive TCR set. The reference SARS-CoV-2 TCR set was obtained from MIRA and was filtered for enrichment in COVID-19-positive ImmuneCODE repertoires, whereby public or cross-reactive TCRs were removed. Using the MIRA antigens, annotated TCRs were further analysed by specific ORF or by position within an ORF. Breadth was defined as annotated unique rearrangements over total unique productive rearrangements; depth was the summed frequency of those rearrangements. Group comparisons of TCR breadth used two-sided Wilcoxon rank-sum tests. TCRdb re-hosts the immuneACCESS table, in-frame sequences only. Its copies lack some clones; in the studies checked, an unresolved V gene accounts for under half of them, and the cause for the rest is not known. That table gives V, J and clone size, and the DNA gave D and trimming. The sample data list over 350,000 clones, and less than 90% of these were observed just once. Approximately 3.7% of the sample lies in the top ten.

This receptor chain uses TRBV5-6 and TRBJ1-3; no D gene can be assigned with confidence. The source was peripheral blood, collected in a trial of Ad26.COV2.S vaccine versus placebo. The receptor's source is a person aged 18-65 years who received the Ad26.COV2.S COVID-19 vaccine or a placebo. In nucleotides, the sequence is TGTGCCAGCAGCTTGAGGGCAGCTGGAAACACCATATATTTT. This yields the protein CASSLRAAGNTIYF.